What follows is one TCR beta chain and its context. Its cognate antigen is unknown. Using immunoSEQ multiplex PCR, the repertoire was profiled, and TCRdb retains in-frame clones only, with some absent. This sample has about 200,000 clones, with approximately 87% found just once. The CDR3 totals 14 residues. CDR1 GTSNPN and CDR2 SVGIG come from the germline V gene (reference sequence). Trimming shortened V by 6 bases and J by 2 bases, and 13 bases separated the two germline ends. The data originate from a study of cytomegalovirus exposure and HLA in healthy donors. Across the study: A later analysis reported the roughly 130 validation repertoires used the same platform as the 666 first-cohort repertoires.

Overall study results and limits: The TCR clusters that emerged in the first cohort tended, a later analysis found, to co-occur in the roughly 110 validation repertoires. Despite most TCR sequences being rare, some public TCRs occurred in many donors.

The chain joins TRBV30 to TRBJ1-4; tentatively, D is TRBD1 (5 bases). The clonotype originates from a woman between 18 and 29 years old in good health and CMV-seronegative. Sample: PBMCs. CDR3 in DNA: TGTGCCTGCATTCCGGGGACGACTAATGAAAAACTGTTTTTT. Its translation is CACIPGTTNEKLFF.